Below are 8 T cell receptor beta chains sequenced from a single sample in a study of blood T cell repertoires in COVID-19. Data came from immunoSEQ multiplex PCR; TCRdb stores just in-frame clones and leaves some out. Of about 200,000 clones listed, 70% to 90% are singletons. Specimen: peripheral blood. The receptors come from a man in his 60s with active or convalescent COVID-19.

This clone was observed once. CDR3 in DNA: TGTGCCAGCAGCAGGGGGTCAGAGACCCAGTACTTC. Encoded protein: CASSRGSETQYF. The chain recombines TRBV9 with TRBJ2-5, with D perhaps matching TRBD1 (6 bases). CDR1 is SGDLS and CDR2 is YYNGEE in the germline V gene. The CDR3 is 12 amino acids. V was cut by 4 bases and J by 4 bases, with 8 bases left in between.

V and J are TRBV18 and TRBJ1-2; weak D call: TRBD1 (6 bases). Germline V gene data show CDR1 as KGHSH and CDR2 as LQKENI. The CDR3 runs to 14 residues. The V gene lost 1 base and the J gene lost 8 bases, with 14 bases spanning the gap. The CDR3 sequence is CASSPLSGDGGYTF. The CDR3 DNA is TGTGCCAGCTCACCACTTTCAGGGGATGGAGGCTACACCTTC.

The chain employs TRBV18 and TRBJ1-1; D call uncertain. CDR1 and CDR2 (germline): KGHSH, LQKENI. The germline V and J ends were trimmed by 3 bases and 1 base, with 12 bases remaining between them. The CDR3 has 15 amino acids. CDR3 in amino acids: CASSPTTKGNTEAFF. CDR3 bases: TGTGCCAGCTCACCGACTACTAAGGGGAACACTGAAGCTTTCTTT.

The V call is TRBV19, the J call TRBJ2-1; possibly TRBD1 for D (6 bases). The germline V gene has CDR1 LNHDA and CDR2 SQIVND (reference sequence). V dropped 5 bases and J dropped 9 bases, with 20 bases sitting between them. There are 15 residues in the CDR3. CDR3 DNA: TGTGCCAGTAGTCTCAGGGGCTCAGGGGTCGCTGAGCAGTTCTTC. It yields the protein CASSLRGSGVAEQFF.

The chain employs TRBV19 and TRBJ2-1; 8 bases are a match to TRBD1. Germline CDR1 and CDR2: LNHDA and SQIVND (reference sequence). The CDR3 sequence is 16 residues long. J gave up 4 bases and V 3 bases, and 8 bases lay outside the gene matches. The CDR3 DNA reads TGTGCCAGTAGTATCCGGGACAGGTTACCTTACAATGAGCAGTTCTTC. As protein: CASSIRDRLPYNEQFF.

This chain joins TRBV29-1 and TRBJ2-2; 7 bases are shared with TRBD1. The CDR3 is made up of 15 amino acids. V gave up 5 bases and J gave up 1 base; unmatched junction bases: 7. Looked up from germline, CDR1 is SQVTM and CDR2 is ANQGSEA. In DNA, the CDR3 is TGCAGCGTTCGGAAGACAGGGTTGAACACCGGGGAGCTGTTTTTT. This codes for CSVRKTGLNTGELFF.

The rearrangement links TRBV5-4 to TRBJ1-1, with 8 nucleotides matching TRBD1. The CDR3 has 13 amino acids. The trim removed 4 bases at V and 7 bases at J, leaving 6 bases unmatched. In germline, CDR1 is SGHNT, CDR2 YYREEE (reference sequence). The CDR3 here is CASSIPGQDEAFF. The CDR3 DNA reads TGTGCCAGCAGCATTCCGGGACAGGATGAAGCTTTCTTT.

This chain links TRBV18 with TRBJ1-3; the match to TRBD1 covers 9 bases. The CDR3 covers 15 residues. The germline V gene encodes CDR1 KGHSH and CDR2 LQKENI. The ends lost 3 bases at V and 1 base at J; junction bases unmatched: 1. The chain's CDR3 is CASSPGQGSGNTIYF. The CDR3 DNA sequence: TGTGCCAGCTCACCGGGACAGGGTTCTGGAAACACCATATATTTT.